The 20 T cell receptor beta chains given below trace back to one sample, sequenced in a study of T cell responses to AZD1222 COVID-19 vaccine. Sequencing was performed with immunoSEQ multiplex PCR; in TCRdb, only in-frame clones are kept and a portion is missing. The sample records 100,000 to 150,000 clones, 85% being singletons. The sample here was peripheral blood, taken 28 days after the second AZD1222 dose. These receptors were collected from an adult who received the AZD1222 COVID-19 vaccine.

The DNA for the CDR3 is TGTGCCAGCAGCCCCAGCGGGGGGAGCAACGAGCAGTACTTC. Residues: CASSPSGGSNEQYF. The J gene is TRBJ2-7, the V gene TRBV7-2, with TRBD2 matching over 9 bases. Germline trimming cut 5 bases from V and 5 bases from J; bases unmatched to any gene: 7. Germline V lookup: CDR1 SGHTA, CDR2 FQGNSA. The CDR3 is made up of 14 amino acids.

The V gene is TRBV28, the J gene TRBJ2-3; 8 nucleotides line up with TRBD2. With 8 bases clipped from V and 2 bases from J, the junction kept 9 bases outside the gene matches. Per germline, CDR1 MDHEN and CDR2 SYDVKM. The CDR3 consists of 15 residues. The DNA of the CDR3 is TGTGCCAGCCTGGGGAGCGGGGGCGTCACAGATACGCAGTATTTT. It is translated as CASLGSGGVTDTQYF.

V gene TRBV7-9 combines with J gene TRBJ2-7; D not certain. V lost 3 bases, J lost 2 bases, and 2 bases lay in between. Per the germline V gene, CDR1 is SEHNR and CDR2 is FQNEAQ (reference sequence). This CDR3 is built from 11 residues. CDR3 in DNA: TGTGCCAGCAGCTTTACCTACGAGCAGTACTTC. Amino acids: CASSFTYEQYF.

V and J are TRBV15 and TRBJ1-6; D not resolved. The CDR3 has 9 residues. The germline gives CDR1 LNHNV, CDR2 YYDKDF (reference sequence). The V end was cut by 9 bases, the J end by 9 bases, with 3 bases between. The CDR3 bases are TGTGCCACTAGTTCACCCCTCCACTTT. Translation gives CATSSPLHF. The variable domain in full, completed from reference TRBV15 and TRBJ1-6, reads DAMVIQNPRYQVTQFGKPVTLSCSQTLNHNVMYWYQQKSSQAPKLLFHYYDKDFNNEADTPDNFQSRRPNTSFCFLDIRSPGLGDTAMYLCATSSPLHFGNGTRLTVT.

The CDR3 here is CASSPSLRSQETQYF. The CDR3 bases are TGCGCCAGCAGCCCTTCGCTCAGGAGCCAAGAGACCCAGTACTTC. V gene TRBV5-1 combines with J gene TRBJ2-5; D uncertain. Trimming removed 4 bases from V and 1 base from J, with 14 bases in between. The CDR3 runs 15 residues. CDR1 is SGHRS, CDR2 YFSETQ, per germline.

On this clone: The sample has other DNA sequences that encode this CDR3 too. The gene calls are TRBV28 and TRBJ2-7; weak D call: TRBD2 (7 bases). The length of the CDR3 is 14 residues. V shed 2 bases and J shed 2 bases, with 10 bases lying between them. Germline assignment: CDR1 MDHEN and CDR2 SYDVKM. The CDR3 protein is CASSLGGATYEQYF. CDR3 in DNA: TGTGCCAGCAGTTTAGGGGGGGCCACCTACGAGCAGTACTTC.

This clone has just a few counts. J is TRBJ2-4 and V is TRBV7-9; 7 bases agree with TRBD2. Per the germline V gene, CDR1 is SEHNR and CDR2 is FQNEAQ (reference sequence). This CDR3 has 14 residues. The J segment lost 6 bases and the V segment lost 0 bases, leaving 2 bases of the junction unmatched. The CDR3 region is CASSLAGEGNIQYF. The CDR3 DNA sequence: TGTGCCAGCAGCTTAGCAGGGGAGGGAAACATTCAGTACTTC.

The gene calls are TRBV19 and TRBJ2-7; 13 nucleotides match TRBD2. Germline values: CDR1 LNHDA, CDR2 SQIVND (reference sequence). CDR3 length: 15 residues. Trimming at V came to 3 bases and at J to 3 bases, leaving 2 bases not matched to a gene. The CDR3 reads CASSITSGGDYEQYF. DNA for the CDR3: TGTGCCAGTAGTATTACTAGCGGGGGGGACTACGAGCAGTACTTC.

In this sample, this clone turned up once. The CDR3 DNA follows: TGTGCCAGCAGCCGACAGATTCTAGCTAATGAAAAACTGTTTTTT. Its translation: CASSRQILANEKLFF. The rearrangement uses TRBV6-5 and TRBJ1-4; a weak D match, TRBD1 (5 bases). This CDR3 contains 15 residues. Trimming took off 6 bases at V and 3 bases at J, with 14 bases between the two ends. Looked up from germline, CDR1 is MNHEY and CDR2 is SVGAGI.

The chain is built from TRBV28 and TRBJ2-7; D gene uncertain. The germline V gene encodes CDR1 MDHEN and CDR2 SYDVKM. This CDR3 has 14 amino acids. Trimming shortened V by 7 bases and J by 2 bases, and 15 bases separated the two germline ends. The CDR3 coding sequence is TGTGCCAGCACCAACCAGTTAGGGACCTACGAGCAGTACTTC. As protein: CASTNQLGTYEQYF. Complete variable domain (other parts from reference TRBV28 and TRBJ2-7): DVKVTQSSRYLVKRTGEKVFLECVQDMDHENMFWYRQDPGLGLRLIYFSYDVKMKEKGDIPEGYSVSREKKERFSLILESASTNQTSMYLCASTNQLGTYEQYFGPGTRLTVT.

V is TRBV18 and J is TRBJ1-4; 7 bases are a match to TRBD1. Germline-derived CDR1 and CDR2 are KGHSH and LQKENI. CDR3 length equals 15 residues. V shed 3 bases and J 3 bases; nucleotides not matched to a gene: 4. The CDR3 protein is CASSPQGGSNEKLFF. As DNA, the CDR3 is TGTGCCAGCTCACCCCAGGGGGGTTCTAATGAAAAACTGTTTTTT.

The rearrangement links TRBV27 to TRBJ2-7, with D tentatively TRBD1 (5 bases). There are 17 residues in the CDR3. Germline V lookup: CDR1 MNHEY, CDR2 SMNVEV (reference sequence). The V end lost 5 bases, the J end lost 1 base, and 21 bases lay between the germline ends. Here the CDR3 DNA reads TGTGCCAGCAGTAGGGCCCAGGGATCGGGTAAATCCTACGAGCAGTACTTC. Amino acid sequence: CASSRAQGSGKSYEQYF.

CDR3 sequence (DNA): TGCGCCAGCAGCCCGGCCCTAGCGGGGAACTACGAGCAGTACTTC. As protein: CASSPALAGNYEQYF. This chain uses TRBV4-1 with TRBJ2-7; TRBD2 aligns across 9 bases. CDR1 is MGHRA, CDR2 YSYEKL, per germline. CDR3 length: 15 amino acids. The V and J ends lost 4 bases and 3 bases, in that order; junction bases with no gene match: 7.

The rearrangement joins TRBV28 to TRBJ2-3, with 16 positions matching TRBD2. Trimming cost V 5 bases and J 4 bases; bases outside gene matches: 6. CDR1 MDHEN and CDR2 SYDVKM come from the germline V gene. The CDR3 is 17 amino acids. Written as DNA, the CDR3 is TGTGCCAGCAGTCCCACGGGACTAGCGGGGGGGGCAGATACGCAGTATTTT. It translates to CASSPTGLAGGADTQYF.

This rearrangement joins TRBV6-5 to TRBJ1-5, with D possibly being TRBD1 (5 bases). With 6 bases removed from V and 7 bases from J, the gap between germline ends came to 16 bases. Per germline, CDR1 MNHEY and CDR2 SVGAGI. The CDR3 length is 14 residues. The CDR3 bases are TGTGCCAGCAGCCGGGACGGGAGAGGACAGCCCCAGCATTTT. Its protein is CASSRDGRGQPQHF.

The chain recombines TRBV5-1 with TRBJ2-5; D not certain. Trimming left V 6 bases short and J 3 bases short, with 18 bases between. Germline V lookup: CDR1 SGHRS, CDR2 YFSETQ. This CDR3 is 15 amino acids long. As DNA, the CDR3 is TGCGCCAGCACCCCCTTGGGTCCACTGGAAGAGACCCAGTACTTC. Its translation is CASTPLGPLEETQYF.

V usage is TRBV5-5 and J usage is TRBJ1-1; D remains unclear. This CDR3 has 14 amino acids. Trimming removed 0 bases at V and 6 bases at J, with 12 bases between. Germline V gene sequence: CDR1 SGHKS, CDR2 YYEKEE (reference sequence). CDR3 residues: CASSLDLGFPEAFF. CDR3 coding DNA: TGTGCCAGCAGCTTGGATTTAGGGTTCCCTGAAGCTTTCTTT. The entire variable domain, with the rest obtained from reference TRBV5-5 and TRBJ1-1, is as follows: DAGVTQSPTHLIKTRGQQVTLRCSPISGHKSVSWYQQVLGQGPQFIFQYYEKEERGRGNFPDRFSARQFPNYSSELNVNALLLGDSALYLCASSLDLGFPEAFFGQGTRLTVV.

The chain is built from TRBV19 and TRBJ1-1, with unresolved D. Germline V gene sequence: CDR1 LNHDA, CDR2 SQIVND (reference sequence). V gave up 3 bases and J gave up 0 bases, with 8 bases separating them. The CDR3 spans 14 residues. CDR3 coding DNA: TGTGCCAGTAGTATTGGATTCTTGAACACTGAAGCTTTCTTT. Translation gives CASSIGFLNTEAFF. Supplemented by reference TRBV19 and TRBJ1-1, the full variable domain reads DGGITQSPKYLFRKEGQNVTLSCEQNLNHDAMYWYRQDPGQGLRLIYYSQIVNDFQKGDIAEGYSVSREKKESFPLTVTSAQKNPTAFYLCASSIGFLNTEAFFGQGTRLTVV.

CDR3 coding DNA: TGTGCCAGCTCCCGTCTACGGACGGGACTAGCGGGGGGGCCTATTAGCACAGATACGCAGTATTTT. As protein: CASSRLRTGLAGGPISTDTQYF. J is TRBJ2-3 and V is TRBV27; 16 bases fit TRBD2. V trimming: 8 bases; J trimming: 0 bases; junction bases outside the gene matches: 20. The CDR3 extends over 22 amino acids. Germline V lookup: CDR1 MNHEY, CDR2 SMNVEV (reference sequence).

The genes are TRBV7-2 and TRBJ2-1; no reliable D call. With 3 bases removed from V and 3 bases from J, the gap between germline ends came to 3 bases. Germline-derived CDR1 and CDR2 are SGHTA and FQGNSA. The CDR3 contains 12 residues. The CDR3 spells CASSLFYNEQFF. In DNA, the CDR3 is TGTGCCAGCAGCTTGTTCTACAATGAGCAGTTCTTC.